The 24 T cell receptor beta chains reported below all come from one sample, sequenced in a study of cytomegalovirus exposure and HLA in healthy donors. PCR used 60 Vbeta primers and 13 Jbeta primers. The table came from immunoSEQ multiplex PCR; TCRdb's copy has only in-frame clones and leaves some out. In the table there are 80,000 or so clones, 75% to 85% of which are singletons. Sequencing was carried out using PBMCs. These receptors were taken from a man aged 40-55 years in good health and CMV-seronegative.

The CDR3 sequence: CAWSVGGPLHNSPLHF. DNA for the CDR3: TGTGCCTGGAGTGTAGGAGGCCCTCTCCATAATTCACCCCTCCACTTT. This chain joins TRBV30 and TRBJ1-6, with D hard to call. The CDR3 has 16 amino acids. V was trimmed by 0 bases and J by 5 bases, leaving 14 bases between them. CDR1 and CDR2 from the germline V gene are GTSNPN and SVGIG (reference sequence). Combining the CDR3 with reference TRBV30 and TRBJ1-6 gives the whole variable domain SQTIHQWPATLVQPVGSPLSLECTVEGTSNPNLYWYRQAAGRGLQLLFYSVGIGQISSEVPQNLSASRPQDRQFILSSKKLLLSDSGFYLCAWSVGGPLHNSPLHFGNGTRLTVT.

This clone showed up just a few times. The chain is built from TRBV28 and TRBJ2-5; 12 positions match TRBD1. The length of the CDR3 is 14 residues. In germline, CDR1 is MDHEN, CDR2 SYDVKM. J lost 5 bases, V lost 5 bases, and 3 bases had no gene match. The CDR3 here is CASSGDRGHETQYF. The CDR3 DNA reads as TGTGCCAGCAGTGGGGACAGGGGGCACGAGACCCAGTACTTC.

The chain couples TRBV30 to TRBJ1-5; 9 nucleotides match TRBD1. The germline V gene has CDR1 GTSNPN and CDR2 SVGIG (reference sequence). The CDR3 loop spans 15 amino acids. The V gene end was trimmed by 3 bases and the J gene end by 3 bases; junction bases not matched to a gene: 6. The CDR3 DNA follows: TGTGCCTGGAGACCCGGGACAGGGTACAATCAGCCCCAGCATTTT. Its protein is CAWRPGTGYNQPQHF.

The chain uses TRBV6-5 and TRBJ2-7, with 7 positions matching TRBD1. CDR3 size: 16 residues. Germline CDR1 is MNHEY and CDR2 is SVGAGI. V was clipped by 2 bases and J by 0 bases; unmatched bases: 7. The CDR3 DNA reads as TGTGCCAGCAGTTACGCGGGCAGGGGGTACTCCTACGAGCAGTACTTC. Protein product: CASSYAGRGYSYEQYF.

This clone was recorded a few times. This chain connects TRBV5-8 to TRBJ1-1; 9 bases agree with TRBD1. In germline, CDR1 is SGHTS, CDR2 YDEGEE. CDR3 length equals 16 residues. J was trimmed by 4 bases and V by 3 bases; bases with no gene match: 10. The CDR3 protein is CASSSTPGTGFTEAFF. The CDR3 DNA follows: TGTGCCAGCAGCTCTACCCCCGGGACAGGGTTCACTGAAGCTTTCTTT.

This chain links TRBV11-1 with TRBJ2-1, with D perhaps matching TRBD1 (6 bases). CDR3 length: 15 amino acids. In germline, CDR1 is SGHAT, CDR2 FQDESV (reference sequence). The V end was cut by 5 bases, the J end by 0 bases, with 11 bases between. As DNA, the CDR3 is TGTGCCAGCAGCCAAGACAGGCCCTCCTACAATGAGCAGTTCTTC. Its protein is CASSQDRPSYNEQFF.

As DNA, the CDR3 is TGCGCCAGCAGCCTCAAAGCGGGGGAGACCTACGAGCAGTACTTC. Translation gives CASSLKAGETYEQYF. The V gene is TRBV4-3, the J gene TRBJ2-7; 8 positions match TRBD2. Germline-derived CDR1 and CDR2 are LGHNA and YSLEER. V shed 4 bases, J shed 2 bases, and the junction held 7 bases outside the gene matches. This CDR3 has 15 residues.

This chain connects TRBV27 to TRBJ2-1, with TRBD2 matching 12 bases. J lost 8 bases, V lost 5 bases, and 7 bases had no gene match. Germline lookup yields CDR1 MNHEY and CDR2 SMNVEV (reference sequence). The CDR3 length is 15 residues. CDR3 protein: CASSPSGGAFHEQFF. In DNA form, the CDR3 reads TGTGCCAGCAGTCCTAGCGGGGGGGCTTTCCATGAGCAGTTCTTC.

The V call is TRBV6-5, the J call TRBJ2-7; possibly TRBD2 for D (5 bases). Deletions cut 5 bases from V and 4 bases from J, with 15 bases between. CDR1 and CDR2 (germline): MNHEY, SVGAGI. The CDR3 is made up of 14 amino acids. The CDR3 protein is CASSPSGGGYEQYF. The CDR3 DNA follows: TGTGCCAGCAGTCCCTCAGGAGGTGGATACGAGCAGTACTTC.

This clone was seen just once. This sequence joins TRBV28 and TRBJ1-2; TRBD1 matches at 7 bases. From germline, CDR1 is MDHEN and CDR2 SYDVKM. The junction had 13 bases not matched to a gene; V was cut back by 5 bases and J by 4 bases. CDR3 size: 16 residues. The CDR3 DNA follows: TGTGCCAGCAGTCTTGGTTCAGGGGGGCTTGGCTATGGCTACACCTTC. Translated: CASSLGSGGLGYGYTF.

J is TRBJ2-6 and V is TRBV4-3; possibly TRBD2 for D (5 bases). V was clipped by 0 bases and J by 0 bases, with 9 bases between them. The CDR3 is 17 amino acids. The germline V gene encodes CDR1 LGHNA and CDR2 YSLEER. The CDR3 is CASSQDGVSSGANVLTF. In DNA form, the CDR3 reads TGCGCCAGCAGCCAAGACGGGGTTAGCTCTGGGGCCAACGTCCTGACTTTC.

In DNA, the CDR3 is TGTGCCAGCAGCTTAGTCGCCGGGACAGAGAACTATGGCTACACCTTC. This encodes CASSLVAGTENYGYTF. The rearrangement links TRBV7-6 to TRBJ1-2; 7 positions match TRBD1. The ends lost 1 base at V and 2 bases at J; junction bases unmatched: 7. The germline V gene has CDR1 SGHVS and CDR2 FNYEAQ. The CDR3 runs 16 residues.

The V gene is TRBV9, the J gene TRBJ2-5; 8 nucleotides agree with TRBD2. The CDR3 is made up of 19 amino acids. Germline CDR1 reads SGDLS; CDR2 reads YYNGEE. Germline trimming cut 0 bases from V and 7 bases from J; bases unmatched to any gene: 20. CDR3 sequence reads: CASSVAGGSTHAKGGTQYF. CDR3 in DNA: TGTGCCAGCAGCGTAGCGGGGGGGTCAACGCACGCCAAAGGTGGGACCCAGTACTTC.

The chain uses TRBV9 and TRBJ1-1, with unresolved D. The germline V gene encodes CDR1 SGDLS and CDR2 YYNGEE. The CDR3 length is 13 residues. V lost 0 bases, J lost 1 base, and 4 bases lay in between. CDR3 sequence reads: CASSVGPNTEAFF. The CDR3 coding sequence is TGTGCCAGCAGCGTAGGGCCGAACACTGAAGCTTTCTTT.

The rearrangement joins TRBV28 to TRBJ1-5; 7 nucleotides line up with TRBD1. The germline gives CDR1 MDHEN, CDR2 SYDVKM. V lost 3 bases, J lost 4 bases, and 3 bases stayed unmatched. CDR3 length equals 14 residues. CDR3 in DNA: TGTGCCAGCAGTTTGGGACAGAAGAATCAGCCCCAGCATTTT. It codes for CASSLGQKNQPQHF.

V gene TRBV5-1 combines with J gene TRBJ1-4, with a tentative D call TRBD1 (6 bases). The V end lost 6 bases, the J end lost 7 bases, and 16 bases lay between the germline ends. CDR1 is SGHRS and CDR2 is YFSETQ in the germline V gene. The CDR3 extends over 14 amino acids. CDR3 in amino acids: CASNDGQPGEKLFF. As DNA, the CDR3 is TGCGCCAGCAACGACGGACAGCCCGGTGAAAAACTGTTTTTT.

The CDR3 DNA is TGCAGCGTCCGAGGGGCGGGGGCCCGCGTCGAGCAGTTCTTC. This gives the protein CSVRGAGARVEQFF. This chain links TRBV29-1 with TRBJ2-1; D is perhaps TRBD2 (7 bases). The CDR3 is 14 amino acids. Germline values: CDR1 SQVTM, CDR2 ANQGSEA. V lost 6 bases, J lost 10 bases, and 22 bases lay in between.

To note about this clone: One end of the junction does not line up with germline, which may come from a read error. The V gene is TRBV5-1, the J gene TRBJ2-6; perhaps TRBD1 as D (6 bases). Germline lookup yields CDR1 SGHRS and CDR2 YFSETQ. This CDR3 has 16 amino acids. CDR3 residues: CARSSTGNSGANVLTF. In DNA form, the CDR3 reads TGCGCCCGCAGCTCAACAGGGAACTCTGGGGCCAACGTCCTGACTTTC.

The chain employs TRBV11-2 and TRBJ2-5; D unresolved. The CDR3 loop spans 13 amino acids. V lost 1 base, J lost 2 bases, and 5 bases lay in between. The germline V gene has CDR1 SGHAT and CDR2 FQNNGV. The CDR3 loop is CASSLAQQETQYF. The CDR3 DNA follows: TGTGCCAGCAGCTTAGCACAGCAAGAGACCCAGTACTTC.

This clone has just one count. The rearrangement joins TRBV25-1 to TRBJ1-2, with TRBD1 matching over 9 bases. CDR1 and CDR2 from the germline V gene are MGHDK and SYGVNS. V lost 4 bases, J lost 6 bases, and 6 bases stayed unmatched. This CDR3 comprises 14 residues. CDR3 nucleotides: TGTGCCAGCAGTGCATGGGACAGGGAAGATGGCTACACCTTC. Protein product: CASSAWDREDGYTF.

The CDR3 region is CASSWDRGDQPQHF. In DNA, the CDR3 is TGTGCCAGCAGTTGGGACAGGGGCGACCAGCCCCAGCATTTT. The J gene is TRBJ1-5, the V gene TRBV6-5; 10 bases fit TRBD1. After removal of 4 bases from V and 7 bases from J, the junction contained 4 bases not matched to a gene. Germline V lookup: CDR1 MNHEY, CDR2 SVGAGI. The CDR3 totals 14 residues.

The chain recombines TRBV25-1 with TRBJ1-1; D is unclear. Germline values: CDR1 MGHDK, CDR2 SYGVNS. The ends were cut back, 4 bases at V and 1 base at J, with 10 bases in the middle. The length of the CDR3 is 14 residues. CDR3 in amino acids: CASSGHGSNTEAFF. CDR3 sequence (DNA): TGTGCCAGCAGTGGACACGGATCGAACACTGAAGCTTTCTTT. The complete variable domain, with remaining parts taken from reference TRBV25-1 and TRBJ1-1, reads EADIYQTPRYLVIGTGKKITLECSQTMGHDKMYWYQQDPGMELHLIHYSYGVNSTEKGDLSSESTVSRIRTEHFPLTLESARPSHTSQYLCASSGHGSNTEAFFGQGTRLTVV.

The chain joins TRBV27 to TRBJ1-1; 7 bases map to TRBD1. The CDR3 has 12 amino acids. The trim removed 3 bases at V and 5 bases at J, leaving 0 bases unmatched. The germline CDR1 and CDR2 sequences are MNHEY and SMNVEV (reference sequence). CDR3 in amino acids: CASSFRGTEAFF. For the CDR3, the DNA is TGTGCCAGCAGTTTCAGGGGGACTGAAGCTTTCTTT.

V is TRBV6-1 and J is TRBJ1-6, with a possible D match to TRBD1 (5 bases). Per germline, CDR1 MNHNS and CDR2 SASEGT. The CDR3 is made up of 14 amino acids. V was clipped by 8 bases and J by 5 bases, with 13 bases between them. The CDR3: CASQAGVDNSPLHF. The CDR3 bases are TGTGCCAGCCAGGCGGGGGTGGATAATTCACCCCTCCACTTT.